The 5 T cell receptor beta chains listed next were all sequenced from one sample in a study of beta chain features in type 1 diabetes. Expressed TCRB transcripts were sequenced because the isolated RNA had all been reverse transcribed beforehand. Clones were read by immunoSEQ multiplex PCR, and TCRdb kept only the in-frame ones, dropping some. The profile shows under 400,000 clones, around an eighth of them singletons. The sample taken for sequencing was naive CD4+ T cells from blood. Source of these receptors: a man younger than 35 in good health.

This chain joins TRBV7-3 and TRBJ2-1; D is perhaps TRBD1 (5 bases). The V and J ends lost 5 bases and 1 base respectively, with 9 bases between them. The CDR3 spans 14 residues. From germline, CDR1 is SGHTA and CDR2 FQGTGA. The CDR3 protein is CASSPQASYNEQFF. In DNA form, the CDR3 reads TGTGCCAGCAGCCCACAGGCGTCCTACAATGAGCAGTTCTTC.

The table lists this clone with a few counts. This sequence joins TRBV30 and TRBJ2-7; 9 bases fit TRBD1. The length of the CDR3 is 14 residues. From germline, CDR1 is GTSNPN and CDR2 SVGIG (reference sequence). The junction had 4 bases not matched to a gene; V was cut back by 3 bases and J by 1 base. The CDR3: CAWRQGAPSYEQYF. The CDR3 bases are TGTGCCTGGAGACAGGGGGCGCCATCCTACGAGCAGTACTTC.

This clone was counted only a few times. The chain couples TRBV2 to TRBJ2-5; perhaps TRBD2 as D (5 bases). Trimming pared 3 bases from V and 2 bases from J, leaving 7 bases between. Germline assignment: CDR1 SNHLY and CDR2 FYNNEI. The CDR3 runs 13 residues. CDR3 DNA sequence: TGTGCCAGCAGTGACGGACTGCAAGAGACCCAGTACTTC. Amino acids: CASSDGLQETQYF.

The chain employs TRBV19 and TRBJ2-4; 9 bases fit TRBD1. The CDR3 has 15 residues. The trim removed 5 bases at V and 6 bases at J, leaving 8 bases unmatched. CDR1 is LNHDA and CDR2 is SQIVND in the germline V gene (reference sequence). This CDR3 reads CASSHLGTGRNIQYF. As DNA, the CDR3 is TGTGCCAGTAGTCACCTCGGGACAGGGAGAAACATTCAGTACTTC.

This clone came up a few times. The chain uses TRBV5-6 and TRBJ1-2; D is undetermined. The CDR3 extends over 14 amino acids. CDR1 SGHDT and CDR2 YYEEEE come from the germline V gene. V lost 2 bases and J 5 bases, leaving 13 bases between the germline ends. The CDR3 protein is CASSFTLSDYGYTF. The CDR3 coding sequence is TGTGCCAGCAGCTTTACCCTCTCAGATTATGGCTACACCTTC.